This T cell receptor beta chain derives from a study of molecular identifiers for immune sequencing clone quantification. Study summary: The replicates split RNA from around 20,000 or 100,000 naive CD8 cells five ways and sequenced four.

This clonotype has only one observation. This could be a read error, since a much larger clone is one nucleotide away. From germline, CDR1 is PRHDT and CDR2 FYEKMQ (reference sequence). This CDR3 comprises 17 residues. Naive CD8 T cells underwent sorting with the CD8+CD4-CCR7+CD45RA+ definition. As previously described, bulk TCR libraries were made using listed TCR primers. In TCRdb, the PCR reads were re-called with MiXCR into one record per CDR3 protein. Of hundreds of thousands of distinct CDR3 sequences in the sample, 15% to 20% were seen once. The sequence derives from a human donor in good health. Some libraries in this study had Jurkat cell RNA spiked in. Sample: naive CD8+ T cells from blood, with Jurkat cell RNA spiked in. The subset was: FACS-sorted CD8+CD4-CCR7+CD45RA+ naive T cells. The chain uses TRBV13 and TRBJ1-1; D may be TRBD1 (6 bases). The CDR3 sequence is CASSPRQAGAMNTEALF. The CDR3 region has the DNA TGTGCCAGCAGCCCTAGACAGGCAGGGGCTATGAACACTGAAGCTCTCTTT.